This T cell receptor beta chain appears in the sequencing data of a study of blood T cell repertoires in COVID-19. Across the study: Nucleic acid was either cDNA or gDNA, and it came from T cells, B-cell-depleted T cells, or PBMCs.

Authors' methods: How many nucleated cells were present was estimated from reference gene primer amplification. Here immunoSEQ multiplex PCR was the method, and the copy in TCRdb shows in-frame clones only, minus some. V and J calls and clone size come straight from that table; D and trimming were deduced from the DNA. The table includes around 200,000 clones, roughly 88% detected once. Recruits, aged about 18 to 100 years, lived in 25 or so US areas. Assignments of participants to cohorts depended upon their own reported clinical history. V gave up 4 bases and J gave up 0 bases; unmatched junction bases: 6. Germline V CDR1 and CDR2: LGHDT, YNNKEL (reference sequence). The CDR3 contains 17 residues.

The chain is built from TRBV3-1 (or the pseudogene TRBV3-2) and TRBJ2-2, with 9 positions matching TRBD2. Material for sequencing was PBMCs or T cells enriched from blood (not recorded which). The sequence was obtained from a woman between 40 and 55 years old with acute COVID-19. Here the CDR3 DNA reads TGTGCCAGCAGCCCAGGACTAGCGAAACCGAACACCGGGGAGCTGTTTTTT. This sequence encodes CASSPGLAKPNTGELFF.